The clone carrying this T cell receptor beta chain occurred a few times. The antigen is not known. Together with a sample-barcoded 5' primer, a J-beta primer mix was included in a second PCR lasting about 7 to 11 cycles. Each CDR3 protein gets one entry after TCRdb re-called the 5' RACE reads with MiXCR. Seen here are roughly 1.5 million distinct CDR3 sequences, around 40% observed once, and the top ten hold less than 5%. The CDR3 runs 16 residues. V was pared by 8 bases and J by 2 bases, with 12 bases of the junction left unmatched. The germline V gene encodes CDR1 ENHRY and CDR2 SYGVKD. The data were obtained in a study of blood T cells in healthy people across ages. Across the whole study: Capturing about one barcoded beta molecule per two T cells was achieved by template switching. Study-level findings and limits: TCR beta diversity per million T cells fell roughly linearly with age. Diversity estimates drawn from one million T cells were deemed underestimates.

The TCR comes from a woman aged 18-30 years in good health. The sequenced sample consisted of blood. The rearrangement links TRBV10-3 to TRBJ2-5; 9 bases are a match to TRBD2. In DNA form, the CDR3 reads TGTGCCATCGGTTCCGGGACTAGCTCCTATCAAGAGACCCAGTACTTC. Amino acid sequence: CAIGSGTSSYQETQYF.